This T cell receptor beta chain was sequenced for a study of T-cell reconstitution after alpha-beta-depleted transplantation in children. Broader study findings: Newly generated T cells supplied most T-cell counts and diversity one year post-transplant. There were reportedly several hundred expanded graft clones from which alpha-beta T cells came about two months after transplant.

Preparation of the TCRbeta library used unique molecular identifiers. Using its own MiXCR run on the PCR reads, TCRdb lists one record per CDR3 protein. In the table there are around 94,000 distinct CDR3 sequences, around 6.1% of which are singletons. There are 20 residues in the CDR3. Trimming took 3 bases from V and 1 from J; bases not matched to a gene: 15. The germline gives CDR1 SGHTA, CDR2 FQGNSA. This clonotype was detected many times. Its antigen remains unknown. Sequenced here: PBMCs, mostly from graft donor cells, sampled 60 days after TCRalphabeta/CD19-depleted stem cell transplant. The TCR sequence derives from a female patient between 2 and 15 years old who had a stem cell transplant for Fanconi anemia, so the T cells may come from the graft donor. J is TRBJ2-3 and V is TRBV7-2; 11 positions match TRBD2. The CDR3 is CASSLVLAGVPTRRTDTQYF. The CDR3 DNA reads as TGTGCCAGCAGCTTGGTACTAGCGGGAGTACCCACCCGTCGCACAGATACGCAGTATTTT.